The T cell receptor (beta chain) under discussion was sequenced for a study of early T cells in non-severe SARS-CoV-2 infection (dated by TCRdb to about 2021). General notes on the study: TCR sequencing used bulk RNA from unsorted whole blood, so alpha and beta chains could not be paired. The investigation overall reported the following: Matching against VDJdb was skewed toward anti-spike CD8 responses, likely underestimated virus-specific expansions, and missed private and CD4 specificities.

To prepare the library, 5' RACE was applied. TCRdb lists the instrument as NextSeq 500. In the TCR library protocol, unique molecular identifiers were attached to individual cDNA molecules to correct for PCR bias and sequencing error. Both TCR alpha and beta chains were sequenced, and tight co-correlation was observed between alpha and beta sequence abundances in each sample. Per the source publication's procedure: Decombinator V4 was used to annotate the V gene, J gene and CDR3 of the TCR sequences. TCRs were defined as expanded if a significant change between any two time points was detected under a Poisson model with p below 0.0001. TCR abundances were normalised to the total number of TCRs sequenced in each sample and reported as counts per million. MAIT TCRs were defined by TRAV1-2 paired with TRAJ12, TRAJ20 or TRAJ33, and iNKT TCRs by TRAV10 paired with TRAJ18. VDJdb, accessed 1 November 2021, was searched for CMV, EBV and SARS-CoV-2 annotated TCRs, with TCRs annotated for multiple antigens excluded. Through fastp at Q25 and MiXCR, TCRdb rebuilt clones from the public reads, retaining in-frame beta chains. Identical CDR3 proteins give one entry, which carries the most common genes and DNA. The V and J calls come from TCRdb's annotation, not from the publication. The sample profile shows under 25,000 distinct CDR3 sequences; less than 5% of them were found once. Over 7% of the sample belongs to the ten largest clones.

Set within a cohort of healthcare workers in London, UK, this nested case-control study involved weekly PCR testing of nasopharyngeal swabs along with blood sampling. Healthcare workers were recruited during the week of the UK lockdown, between 23 and 31 March 2020, and followed weekly for up to roughly 16 weeks. This clonotype was detected a few times. Its antigen specificity is not known. No base-level quality is on record; no much larger clone is a single base apart. The trim is 4 bases for V and 3 bases for J, with a gap of 14 bases between the germline ends. Reading the germline V gene gives CDR1 SGHRS and CDR2 YFSETQ. From the cysteine up to the phenylalanine, the CDR3 has a length of 14 residues. Here the CDR3 DNA is all that survives: 42 bases in frame from base 1.

The clonotype comes from an adult who was a healthcare worker with PCR-confirmed SARS-CoV-2 infection or an uninfected control (not recorded which). Sequencing input: whole blood. Recombination connected TRBV5-1 to TRBJ2-7; the D gene is perhaps TRBD1, on 6 matching bases. The CDR3 corresponds to CASSTGTPRYEQYF. Here is the DNA: TGCGCCAGCAGCACCGGGACACCGCGCTACGAGCAGTACTTC. Outside the CDR3, residues come from the reference TRBV5-1 and TRBJ2-7 proteins, so the full variable domain is: KAGVTQTPRYLIKTRGQQVTLSCSPISGHRSVSWYQQTPGQGLQFLFEYFSETQRNKGNFPGRFSGRQFSNSRSEMNVSTLELGDSALYLCASSTGTPRYEQYFGPGTRLTVT.